A single sample is the source of the 6 T cell receptor beta chains below, sequenced in a study of cytomegalovirus exposure and HLA in healthy donors. The PCR had 60 Vbeta and 13 Jbeta primers. Only in-frame clones appear in the TCRdb table, and some are missing; sequencing was by immunoSEQ multiplex PCR. The table shows more than 90,000 clones, with approximately 76% occurring only once. Sequenced: PBMCs. The receptors were gathered from a man between 40 and 49 years old in good health and CMV-seropositive.

The chain employs TRBV27 and TRBJ1-2, with 10 bases matching TRBD1. Per germline, CDR1 MNHEY and CDR2 SMNVEV (reference sequence). The CDR3 runs 15 residues. The J segment lost 6 bases and the V segment lost 4 bases, leaving 8 bases of the junction unmatched. CDR3: CASSSPGQGLDGYTF. The CDR3 bases are TGTGCCAGCAGTTCACCGGGACAGGGGTTGGATGGCTACACCTTC.

V is TRBV7-2 and J is TRBJ2-5; 8 bases map to TRBD1. TRBJ2-7 matches the DNA end more closely, so the J call is doubtful. Germline values: CDR1 SGHTA, CDR2 FQGNSA. CDR3 length equals 14 residues. CDR3 bases: TGTGCCAGCAGCTTCAGGACAGGGAGGTACGAGCAGTACTTC. Encoded protein: CASSFRTGRYEQYF.

The table lists this clone with a count of one. This chain uses TRBV7-9 with TRBJ1-1, with 10 bases that match TRBD1. Losses at the gene ends were 3 bases for V and 3 bases for J; bases not matched to a gene: 4. This CDR3 has 15 amino acids. Germline assignment: CDR1 SEHNR and CDR2 FQNEAQ (reference sequence). CDR3 bases: TGTGCCAGCAGCTTTCCCGGGACAGGGGACACTGAAGCTTTCTTT. Translated: CASSFPGTGDTEAFF.

V and J are TRBV5-8 and TRBJ1-2; TRBD1 matches 8 bases. Trimming at V came to 4 bases and at J to 4 bases, leaving 6 bases not matched to a gene. There are 14 residues in the CDR3. Germline lookup yields CDR1 SGHTS and CDR2 YDEGEE. The CDR3 bases are TGTGCCAGCAGCCCGGACAGGGAGATCTATGGCTACACCTTC. It translates to CASSPDREIYGYTF.

This clone appeared a few times. The rearrangement joins TRBV4-1 to TRBJ2-7, with 12 bases that match TRBD2. Losses at the gene ends were 2 bases for V and 6 bases for J; bases not matched to a gene: 5. The CDR3 contains 15 residues. CDR1 is MGHRA, CDR2 YSYEKL, per germline. CDR3 bases: TGCGCCAGCAGCCAACCTAGCGGGGGGGCCGGCGAGCAGTACTTC. It is translated as CASSQPSGGAGEQYF.

The rearrangement uses TRBV11-2 and TRBJ2-1; D possibly corresponds to TRBD1 (6 bases). Germline values: CDR1 SGHAT, CDR2 FQNNGV. The CDR3 is 15 amino acids. The V gene lost 1 base and the J gene lost 3 bases, with 10 bases spanning the gap. CDR3 sequence: CASSLAQGNYNEQFF. CDR3 in DNA: TGTGCCAGCAGCTTAGCACAGGGCAACTACAATGAGCAGTTCTTC.